This T cell receptor (beta chain) came from a study of T cells in women clearing cervical HPV infection. Study overall: Controls' single incident HPV16 infection cleared within 12 months without precancer.

On this clone itself: The CDR3 is cut off 3 residues early in the read; its end comes from the germline J gene.

The table came from immunoSEQ multiplex PCR; TCRdb's copy has only in-frame clones and leaves some out. The sample's table shows some 21,000 clones. CDR1 and CDR2 from the germline V gene are WSHSY and SAAADI. The V gene end was trimmed by 0 bases and the J gene end by 2 bases; junction bases not matched to a gene: 9. This CDR3 has 18 amino acids. The specimen sequenced was blood buffy coat. This rearrangement joins TRBV10-2 to TRBJ1-5; 8 nucleotides line up with TRBD1. This TCR derives from a woman aged 18-70 years with a cervical HPV16 infection that either progressed to CIN3+ or cleared (not recorded which). CDR3 DNA (partial): TGCGCCAGCAGTGAGTCGACTCCGGAGGACAGGGGCAATCAGCCC. Translation gives CASSESTPEDRGNQP. From start to end, the CDR3 is CASSESTPEDRGNQPQHF.